Following are 28 T cell receptor beta chains from one sample sequenced in a study of identical twins. From the 5' RACE reads, TCRdb called clonotypes with MiXCR, one entry per CDR3 protein. The repertoire holds 420,000 or so distinct CDR3 sequences, with approximately 17% as singletons. What was sequenced was naive T cells sorted from blood. Receptor source: a man aged 50-59 years in good health.

This clonotype appeared many times. The chain links TRBV7-2 to TRBJ1-4, with D perhaps matching TRBD1 (5 bases). V lost 4 bases and J 4 bases, leaving 16 bases between the germline ends. The length of the CDR3 is 16 residues. Germline values: CDR1 SGHTA, CDR2 FQGNSA. The CDR3 loop is CASSSSGAILNEKLFF. In DNA form, the CDR3 reads TGTGCCAGCAGCTCCAGCGGGGCCATTCTTAATGAAAAACTGTTTTTT.

This clonotype came up many times. The DNA of the CDR3 is TGTGCCAGCAGTTTAGGAGCGGGCGGATCCTACGAGCAGTACTTC. Residues: CASSLGAGGSYEQYF. The V and J genes are TRBV12-3 or TRBV12-4 and TRBJ2-7, with TRBD2 as a possible D gene (6 bases). Trimming took 1 base from V and 1 from J, leaving 11 bases between them. The CDR3 covers 15 residues.

This clonotype was detected only a few times. The chain couples TRBV6-1 to TRBJ2-5, with 7 positions matching TRBD1. The germline V gene has CDR1 MNHNS and CDR2 SASEGT. This CDR3 is built from 14 residues. The ends lost 8 bases at V and 4 bases at J; junction bases unmatched: 10. CDR3 in DNA: TGTGCCAGCTATTCCAGGGGGTTTGGAGAGACCCAGTACTTC. Its translation: CASYSRGFGETQYF.

The chain has TRBV7-9 and TRBJ1-3, with D perhaps matching TRBD1 (5 bases). Per the germline V gene, CDR1 is SEHNR and CDR2 is FQNEAQ (reference sequence). V dropped 2 bases and J dropped 0 bases, with 11 bases sitting between them. There are 16 residues in the CDR3. The CDR3 protein is CASSLTGVRSGNTIYF. The CDR3 DNA reads TGTGCCAGCAGCTTAACGGGGGTTCGCTCTGGAAACACCATATATTTT.

This clonotype showed up many times. The rearrangement joins TRBV28 to TRBJ2-5; 11 bases line up with TRBD2. With 1 base clipped from V and 11 bases from J, the junction kept 12 bases outside the gene matches. The germline V gene has CDR1 MDHEN and CDR2 SYDVKM. The CDR3 has 16 residues. CDR3 coding DNA: TGTGCCAGCAGTTTATCGGGTAGCGGGGGGGCCAGGATACAGTACTTC. It yields the protein CASSLSGSGGARIQYF.

Many counts were recorded for this clonotype. The rearrangement joins TRBV7-9 to TRBJ2-3, with D possibly TRBD2 on 5 matching bases. CDR1 and CDR2 from the germline V gene are SEHNR and FQNEAQ (reference sequence). V gave up 4 bases and J gave up 5 bases, with 13 bases separating them. The CDR3 runs to 14 residues. The DNA of the CDR3 is TGTGCCAGCAGCTACTTAGGACGGGAAGATACGCAGTATTTT. Translated, it gives CASSYLGREDTQYF.

V and J are TRBV10-3 and TRBJ2-7; TRBD1 might be the D (7 bases). Per the germline V gene, CDR1 is ENHRY and CDR2 is SYGVKD. V lost 10 bases and J 6 bases, leaving 19 bases between the germline ends. CDR3 length equals 13 residues. The CDR3 nucleotides read TGTGCCACCGGACCAGGGGGGCCTAGCGAGCAGTACTTC. This codes for CATGPGGPSEQYF.

This chain uses TRBV10-3 with TRBJ2-3; the match to TRBD2 covers 7 bases. The germline V gene has CDR1 ENHRY and CDR2 SYGVKD. The CDR3 is made up of 23 amino acids. The trim removed 6 bases at V and 0 bases at J, leaving 30 bases unmatched. The CDR3 loop reads CAISPDDNPRGVLTPLSTDTQYF. DNA for the CDR3: TGTGCCATCAGCCCGGATGACAACCCACGGGGGGTATTAACCCCCTTAAGCACAGATACGCAGTATTTT.

This clonotype has at least ten counts. This chain joins TRBV4-3 and TRBJ2-7; unclear D gene. Trimming took off 2 bases at V and 2 bases at J, with 13 bases between the two ends. CDR3 length equals 15 residues. In germline, CDR1 is LGHNA, CDR2 YSLEER. The CDR3 DNA reads TGCGCCAGCAGCCAAATACATGGTGCAGCCTACGAGCAGTACTTC. It yields the protein CASSQIHGAAYEQYF.

A few counts support this clonotype. The genes are TRBV7-6 and TRBJ2-3, with D uncertain. The CDR3 loop spans 13 amino acids. V was pared by 5 bases and J by 3 bases, with 9 bases between. Germline V gene sequence: CDR1 SGHVS, CDR2 FNYEAQ. The chain's CDR3 is CASSVTRTDTQYF. CDR3 coding DNA: TGTGCCAGCAGCGTTACAAGGACAGATACGCAGTATTTT.

The rearrangement uses TRBV13 and TRBJ2-5; D might be TRBD1 or TRBD2, each matching 5 bases. Germline V gene sequence: CDR1 PRHDT, CDR2 FYEKMQ (reference sequence). This CDR3 has 15 amino acids. V was trimmed by 4 bases and J by 2 bases, leaving 14 bases between them. The CDR3 loop reads CASSSGTADQETQYF. As DNA, the CDR3 is TGTGCCAGCAGCTCTGGGACGGCCGATCAAGAGACCCAGTACTTC.

This clonotype was observed many times. The chain employs TRBV4-3 and TRBJ1-3; D is possibly TRBD1 (5 bases). Germline values: CDR1 LGHNA, CDR2 YSLEER. Trimming left V 0 bases short and J 3 bases short, with 9 bases between. The CDR3 is made up of 15 amino acids. CDR3 protein: CASSQDGGFGNTIYF. CDR3 nucleotide sequence: TGCGCCAGCAGCCAAGACGGGGGGTTTGGAAACACCATATATTTT.

This clonotype was observed a handful of times. The chain carries TRBV7-2 and TRBJ2-5, with D unresolved. This CDR3 is 15 amino acids long. Germline-derived CDR1 and CDR2 are SGHTA and FQGNSA. V lost 3 bases and J lost 0, with 11 bases in between. CDR3 amino acids: CASSFPRWYQETQYF. As DNA, the CDR3 is TGTGCCAGCAGCTTCCCACGGTGGTACCAAGAGACCCAGTACTTC.

The chain links TRBV9 to TRBJ2-5; 11 bases fit TRBD2. The CDR3 is made up of 15 amino acids. The V gene's germline CDR1 is SGDLS and CDR2 YYNGEE. Germline trimming cut 3 bases from V and 2 bases from J; bases unmatched to any gene: 3. The CDR3 sequence: CASSAVAGGQETQYF. In DNA form, the CDR3 reads TGTGCCAGCAGCGCCGTAGCGGGAGGGCAAGAGACCCAGTACTTC.

The J gene is TRBJ2-5, the V gene TRBV6-6; D gene ambiguous. V lost 6 bases to trimming and J lost 4 bases, with 12 bases between them. CDR1 is MNHNY, CDR2 SVGAGI, per germline (reference sequence). This CDR3 is 13 amino acids long. CDR3 in amino acids: CASSNRGLETQYF. CDR3 sequence (DNA): TGTGCCAGCAGCAACCGCGGATTAGAGACCCAGTACTTC.

The table lists this clonotype with a few counts. The V gene is TRBV12-3 or TRBV12-4, the J gene TRBJ2-1; TRBD2 agrees at 7 bases. This CDR3 comprises 16 residues. Trimming at V came to 7 bases and at J to 4 bases, leaving 13 bases not matched to a gene. The CDR3 DNA is TGTGCCAGCACCCTTACCGGGAGGTTCGGGTACAATGAGCAGTTCTTC. It encodes CASTLTGRFGYNEQFF.

This clonotype has just one count. The chain recombines TRBV7-6 with TRBJ2-5; D remains unclear. Trimming removed 5 bases from V and 4 bases from J, with 17 bases in between. This CDR3 is 15 amino acids long. CDR1 SGHVS and CDR2 FNYEAQ come from the germline V gene. This CDR3 reads CASSPTTRTPETQYF. The CDR3 nucleotides read TGTGCCAGCAGCCCAACCACAAGGACCCCAGAGACCCAGTACTTC.

This clonotype was found a few times. The rearrangement joins TRBV2 to TRBJ2-7, with D uncertain. Germline CDR1 reads SNHLY; CDR2 reads FYNNEI. The CDR3 spans 14 residues. V was trimmed by 0 bases and J by 6 bases, leaving 12 bases between them. The CDR3 reads CASSEAFSGSEQYF. The CDR3 DNA reads as TGTGCCAGCAGTGAAGCCTTCTCTGGTAGCGAGCAGTACTTC. The variable domain in full, with the rest retrieved from reference TRBV2 and TRBJ2-7, is EPEVTQTPSHQVTQMGQEVILRCVPISNHLYFYWYRQILGQKVEFLVSFYNNEISEKSEIFDDQFSVERPDGSNFTLKIRSTKLEDSAMYFCASSEAFSGSEQYFGPGTRLTVT.

About this clonotype itself: A much larger clone is a single base away; this may be a read error. This rearrangement joins TRBV7-9 to TRBJ2-2; D gene uncertain. Trimming pared 7 bases from V and 1 base from J, leaving 4 bases between. The CDR3 runs 12 residues. Germline V gene lookup returns CDR1 SEHNR and CDR2 FQNEAQ (reference sequence). In nucleotides, the CDR3 is TGTGCCAGCAACCAGAACACCGGGGAGCTGTTTTTT. The encoded protein is CASNQNTGELFF.

This clonotype was observed many times. As DNA, the CDR3 is TGCAGTGCTAGCCAAACACAGGGGGCTAGGCAGCCCCAGCATTTT. Protein product: CSASQTQGARQPQHF. The chain is built from TRBV20-1 and TRBJ1-5; TRBD1 aligns across 9 bases. This CDR3 is built from 15 residues. Per germline, CDR1 DFQATT and CDR2 SNEGSKA (reference sequence). The trim removed 3 bases at V and 7 bases at J, leaving 10 bases unmatched.

The V and J genes are TRBV14 and TRBJ1-1; a weak D match, TRBD1 (6 bases). Germline V gene sequence: CDR1 SGHDN, CDR2 FVKESK. Trimming took 4 bases from V and 4 from J, leaving 10 bases between them. The CDR3 runs to 13 residues. The CDR3 sequence is CASSPRTATEAFF. CDR3 coding DNA: TGTGCCAGCAGCCCTAGGACAGCCACTGAAGCTTTCTTT.

This clonotype appeared many times. The CDR3 DNA follows: TGTGCCATCAAAGCGGGCACCCTCTACGAGCAGTACTTC. It encodes CAIKAGTLYEQYF. This chain connects TRBV10-3 to TRBJ2-7; possible D gene TRBD2, 6 bases. The V end lost 7 bases, the J end lost 3 bases, and 13 bases lay between the germline ends. The CDR3 consists of 13 residues. Germline V CDR1 and CDR2: ENHRY, SYGVKD.

This clonotype was recorded a few times. This chain uses TRBV7-3 with TRBJ2-5, with no clear D. This CDR3 has 11 amino acids. V lost 8 bases and J 9 bases, leaving 13 bases between the germline ends. Germline loops: CDR1 SGHTA, CDR2 FQGTGA. In DNA form, the CDR3 reads TGTGCCAGCGGACCTCGGGCCGCCCAGTACTTC. Protein product: CASGPRAAQYF. Complete variable domain (other parts from reference TRBV7-3 and TRBJ2-5): GAGVSQTPSNKVTEKGKYVELRCDPISGHTALYWYRQSLGQGPEFLIYFQGTGAADDSGLPNDRFFAVRPEGSVSTLKIQRTERGDSAVYLCASGPRAAQYFGPGTRLLVL.

J is TRBJ1-2 and V is TRBV6-1, with D tentatively TRBD1 (5 bases). The germline V and J ends were trimmed by 6 bases and 7 bases, with 18 bases remaining between them. The V gene's germline CDR1 is MNHNS and CDR2 SASEGT. This CDR3 comprises 14 residues. The CDR3 spells CASRRGEKTSGYTF. DNA of the CDR3: TGTGCCAGCAGGAGAGGGGAAAAAACCTCTGGCTACACCTTC.

This chain joins TRBV12-3 or TRBV12-4 and TRBJ2-1; a weak D match, TRBD2 (6 bases). This CDR3 region has 13 residues. Deletions cut 5 bases from V and 8 bases from J, with 13 bases between. CDR3: CASSGTDSDEQFF. DNA for the CDR3: TGTGCCAGCAGTGGGACTGATAGTGATGAGCAGTTCTTC.

The V call is TRBV20-1, the J call TRBJ2-7, with D maybe TRBD2 (7 bases). In germline, CDR1 is DFQATT, CDR2 SNEGSKA (reference sequence). V was trimmed by 4 bases and J by 3 bases, leaving 13 bases between them. The CDR3 loop spans 13 amino acids. The CDR3 protein is CSAKGLGGYEQYF. The CDR3 nucleotides are TGCAGTGCTAAAGGACTAGGGGGCTACGAGCAGTACTTC.

V gene TRBV11-2 combines with J gene TRBJ2-7, with 12 nucleotides matching TRBD2. From germline, CDR1 is SGHAT and CDR2 FQNNGV. This CDR3 is built from 14 residues. V shed 4 bases, J shed 4 bases, and the junction held 2 bases outside the gene matches. CDR3 amino acids: CASSSLAGGYEQYF. The CDR3 DNA follows: TGTGCCAGCAGCTCACTAGCGGGGGGTTACGAGCAGTACTTC.

The table lists this clonotype with many counts. The chain combines TRBV5-1 with TRBJ1-2; D not certain. Germline CDR1 is SGHRS and CDR2 is YFSETQ. The CDR3 extends over 14 amino acids. Trimming took off 0 bases at V and 2 bases at J, with 8 bases between the two ends. The DNA for the CDR3 is TGCGCCAGCAGCTTGGAGGGCAGAAACTATGGCTACACCTTC. Translation gives CASSLEGRNYGYTF.